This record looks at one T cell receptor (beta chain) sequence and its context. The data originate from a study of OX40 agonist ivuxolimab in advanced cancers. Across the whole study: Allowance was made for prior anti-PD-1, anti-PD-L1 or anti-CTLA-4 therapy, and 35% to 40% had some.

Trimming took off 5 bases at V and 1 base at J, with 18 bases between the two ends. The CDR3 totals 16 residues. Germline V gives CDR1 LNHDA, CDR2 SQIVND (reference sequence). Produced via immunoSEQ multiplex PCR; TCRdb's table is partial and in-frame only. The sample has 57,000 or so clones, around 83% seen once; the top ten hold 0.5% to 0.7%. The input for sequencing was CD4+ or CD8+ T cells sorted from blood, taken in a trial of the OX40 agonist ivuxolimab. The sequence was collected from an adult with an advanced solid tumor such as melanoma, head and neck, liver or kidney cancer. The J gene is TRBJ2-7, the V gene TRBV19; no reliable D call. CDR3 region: CASSLHQSIYSYEQYF. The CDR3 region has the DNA TGTGCCAGTAGTCTTCACCAAAGTATATATTCCTACGAGCAGTACTTC.